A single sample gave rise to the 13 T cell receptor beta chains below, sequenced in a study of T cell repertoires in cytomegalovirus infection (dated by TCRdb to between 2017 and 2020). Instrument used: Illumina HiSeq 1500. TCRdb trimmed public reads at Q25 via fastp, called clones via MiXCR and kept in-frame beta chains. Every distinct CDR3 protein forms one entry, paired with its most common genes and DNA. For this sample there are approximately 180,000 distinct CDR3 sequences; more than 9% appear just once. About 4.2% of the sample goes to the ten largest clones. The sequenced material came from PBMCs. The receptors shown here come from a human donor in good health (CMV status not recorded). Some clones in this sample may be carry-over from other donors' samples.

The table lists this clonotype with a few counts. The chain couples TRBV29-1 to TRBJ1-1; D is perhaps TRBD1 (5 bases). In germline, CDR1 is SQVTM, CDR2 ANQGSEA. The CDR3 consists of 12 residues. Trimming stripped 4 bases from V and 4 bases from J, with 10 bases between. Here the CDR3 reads CSVAPGGTEAFF. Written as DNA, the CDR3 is TGCAGCGTTGCCCCGGGGGGCACTGAAGCTTTCTTT.

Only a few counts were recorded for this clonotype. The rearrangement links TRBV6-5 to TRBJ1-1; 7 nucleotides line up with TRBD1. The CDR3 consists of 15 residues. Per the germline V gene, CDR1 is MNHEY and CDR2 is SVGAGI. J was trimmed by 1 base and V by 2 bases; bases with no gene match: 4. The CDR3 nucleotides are TGTGCCAGCAGTTACGTCAGGGGGAGGAACACTGAAGCTTTCTTT. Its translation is CASSYVRGRNTEAFF.

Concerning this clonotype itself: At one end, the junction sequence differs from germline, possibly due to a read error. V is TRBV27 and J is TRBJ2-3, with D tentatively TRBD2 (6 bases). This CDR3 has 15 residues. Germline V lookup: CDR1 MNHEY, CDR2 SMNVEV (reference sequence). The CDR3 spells CAGSFASASTDTQYF. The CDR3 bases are TGTGCCGGCAGTTTCGCTAGCGCGAGCACAGATACGCAGTATTTT.

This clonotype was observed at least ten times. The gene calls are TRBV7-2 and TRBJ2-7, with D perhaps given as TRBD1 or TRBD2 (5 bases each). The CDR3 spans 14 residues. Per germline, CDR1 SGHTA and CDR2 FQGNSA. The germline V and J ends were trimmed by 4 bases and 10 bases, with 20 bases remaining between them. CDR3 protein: CASSSHWGPTEQYF. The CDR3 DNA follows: TGTGCCAGCAGCTCGCATTGGGGACCAACTGAACAGTACTTC.

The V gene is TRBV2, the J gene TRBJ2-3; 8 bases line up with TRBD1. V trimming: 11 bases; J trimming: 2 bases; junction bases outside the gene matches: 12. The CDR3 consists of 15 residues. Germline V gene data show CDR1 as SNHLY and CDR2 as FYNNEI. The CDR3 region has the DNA TGTGCCTGTTATACCGGGACAGGCTTCACAGATACGCAGTATTTT. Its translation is CACYTGTGFTDTQYF. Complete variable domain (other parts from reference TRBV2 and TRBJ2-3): EPEVTQTPSHQVTQMGQEVILRCVPISNHLYFYWYRQILGQKVEFLVSFYNNEISEKSEIFDDQFSVERPDGSNFTLKIRSTKLEDSAMYFCACYTGTGFTDTQYFGPGTRLTVL.

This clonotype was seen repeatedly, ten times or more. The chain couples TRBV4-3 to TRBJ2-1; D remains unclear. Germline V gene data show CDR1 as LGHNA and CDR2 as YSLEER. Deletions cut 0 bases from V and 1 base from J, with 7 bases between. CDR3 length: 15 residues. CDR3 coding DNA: TGCGCCAGCAGCCAAGACCCCCAGTCCTACAATGAGCAGTTCTTC. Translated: CASSQDPQSYNEQFF.

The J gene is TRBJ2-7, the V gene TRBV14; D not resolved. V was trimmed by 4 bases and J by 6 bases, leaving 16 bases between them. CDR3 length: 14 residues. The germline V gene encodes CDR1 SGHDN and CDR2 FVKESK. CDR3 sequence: CASSPLRGWVEQYF. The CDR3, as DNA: TGTGCCAGCAGCCCCCTAAGAGGTTGGGTCGAGCAGTACTTC.

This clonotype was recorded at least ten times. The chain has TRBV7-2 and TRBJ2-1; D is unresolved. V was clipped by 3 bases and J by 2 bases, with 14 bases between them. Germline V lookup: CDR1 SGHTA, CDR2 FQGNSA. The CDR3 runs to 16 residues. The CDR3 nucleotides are TGTGCCAGCAGCTTGGCATGGGCGGCCACCTACAATGAGCAGTTCTTC. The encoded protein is CASSLAWAATYNEQFF.

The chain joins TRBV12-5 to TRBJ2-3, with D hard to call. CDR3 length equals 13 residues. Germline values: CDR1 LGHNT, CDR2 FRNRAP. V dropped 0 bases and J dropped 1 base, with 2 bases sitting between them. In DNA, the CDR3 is TGTGCTAGTGGTTTGGTGGGCACAGATACGCAGTATTTT. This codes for CASGLVGTDTQYF.

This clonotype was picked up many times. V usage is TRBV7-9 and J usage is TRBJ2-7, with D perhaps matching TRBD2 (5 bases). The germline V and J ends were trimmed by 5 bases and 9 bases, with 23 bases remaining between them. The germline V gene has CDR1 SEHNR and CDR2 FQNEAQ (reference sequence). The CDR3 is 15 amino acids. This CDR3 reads CASSPEGWTTNRQYF. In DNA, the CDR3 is TGTGCCAGCAGCCCAGAGGGATGGACCACTAATAGGCAGTACTTC.

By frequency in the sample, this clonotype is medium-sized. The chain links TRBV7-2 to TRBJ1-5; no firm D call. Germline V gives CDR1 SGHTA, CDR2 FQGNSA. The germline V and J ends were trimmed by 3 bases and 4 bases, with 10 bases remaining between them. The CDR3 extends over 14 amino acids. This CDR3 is CASSFQAYNQPQHF. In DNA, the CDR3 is TGTGCCAGCAGCTTTCAGGCTTATAATCAGCCCCAGCATTTT.

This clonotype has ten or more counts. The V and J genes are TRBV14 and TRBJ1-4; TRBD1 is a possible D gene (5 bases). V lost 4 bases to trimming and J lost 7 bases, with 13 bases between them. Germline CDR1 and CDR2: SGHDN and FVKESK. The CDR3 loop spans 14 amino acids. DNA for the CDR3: TGTGCCAGCAGCCGTCAAGGGGTCCTTGAAAAACTGTTTTTT. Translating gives CASSRQGVLEKLFF.

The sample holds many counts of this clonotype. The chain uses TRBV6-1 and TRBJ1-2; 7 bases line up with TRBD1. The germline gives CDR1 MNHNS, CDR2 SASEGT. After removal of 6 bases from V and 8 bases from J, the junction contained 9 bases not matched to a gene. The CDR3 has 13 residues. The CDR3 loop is CASRGTAPGGYTF. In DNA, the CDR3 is TGTGCCAGCAGGGGGACAGCCCCTGGCGGCTACACCTTC.